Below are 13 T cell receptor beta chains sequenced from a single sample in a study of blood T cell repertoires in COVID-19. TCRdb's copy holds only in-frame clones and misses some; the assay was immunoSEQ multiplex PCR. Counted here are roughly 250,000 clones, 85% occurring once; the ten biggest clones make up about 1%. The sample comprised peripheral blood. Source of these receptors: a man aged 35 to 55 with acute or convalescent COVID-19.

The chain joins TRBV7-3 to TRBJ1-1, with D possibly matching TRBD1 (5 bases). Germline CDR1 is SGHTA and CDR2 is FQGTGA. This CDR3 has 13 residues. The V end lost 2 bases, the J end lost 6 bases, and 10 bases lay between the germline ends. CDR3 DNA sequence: TGTGCCAGCAGCTTACTCAGGGCTTCTGAAGCTTTCTTT. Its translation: CASSLLRASEAFF. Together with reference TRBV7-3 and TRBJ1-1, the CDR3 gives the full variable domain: GAGVSQTPSNKVTEKGKYVELRCDPISGHTALYWYRQSLGQGPEFLIYFQGTGAADDSGLPNDRFFAVRPEGSVSTLKIQRTERGDSAVYLCASSLLRASEAFFGQGTRLTVV.

CDR3 residues: CASSIRRDGPQETQYF. The CDR3 DNA reads TGTGCCAGCAGCATCCGGAGGGACGGCCCCCAAGAGACCCAGTACTTC. The chain carries TRBV21-1 and TRBJ2-5; the table's D gene call, TRBD2, was not cross checked with the DNA. TRBV21-1 is listed as a pseudogene. The CDR3 runs 16 residues.

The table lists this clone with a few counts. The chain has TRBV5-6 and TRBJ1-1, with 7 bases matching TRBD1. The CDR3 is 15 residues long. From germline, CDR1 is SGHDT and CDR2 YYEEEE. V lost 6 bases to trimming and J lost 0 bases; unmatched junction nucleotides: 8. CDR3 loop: CASNSGQLMNTEAFF. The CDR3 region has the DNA TGTGCCAGCAATTCGGGACAGTTAATGAACACTGAAGCTTTCTTT.

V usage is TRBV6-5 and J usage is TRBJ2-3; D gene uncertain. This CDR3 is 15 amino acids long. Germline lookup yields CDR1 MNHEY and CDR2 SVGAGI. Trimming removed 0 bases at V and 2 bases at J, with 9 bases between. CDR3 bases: TGTGCCAGCAGTTACTCGATTCAGAACACAGATACGCAGTATTTT. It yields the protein CASSYSIQNTDTQYF.

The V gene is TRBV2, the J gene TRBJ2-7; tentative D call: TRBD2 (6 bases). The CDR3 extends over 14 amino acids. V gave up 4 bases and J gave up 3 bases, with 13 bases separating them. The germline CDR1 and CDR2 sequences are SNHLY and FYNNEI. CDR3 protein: CASSGGAGDYEQYF. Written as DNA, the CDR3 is TGTGCCAGCAGTGGTGGAGCGGGCGACTACGAGCAGTACTTC.

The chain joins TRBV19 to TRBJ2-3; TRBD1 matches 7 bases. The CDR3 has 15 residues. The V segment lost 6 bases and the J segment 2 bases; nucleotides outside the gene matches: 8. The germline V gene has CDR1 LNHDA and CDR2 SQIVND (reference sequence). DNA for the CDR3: TGTGCCAGTAGGACAGGGCGTAAGCTCACAGATACGCAGTATTTT. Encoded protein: CASRTGRKLTDTQYF.

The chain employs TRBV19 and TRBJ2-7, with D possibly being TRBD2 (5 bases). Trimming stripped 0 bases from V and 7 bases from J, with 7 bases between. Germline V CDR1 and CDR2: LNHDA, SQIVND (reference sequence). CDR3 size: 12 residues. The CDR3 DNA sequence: TGTGCCAGTAGTATAGATCGGGGTGAGCAGTACTTC. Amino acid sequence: CASSIDRGEQYF.

CDR3 nucleotide sequence: TGTGCCAGCTCACCAAATATCTCCTGGACAAGTGGAGATACCCAGTACTTC. It specifies CASSPNISWTSGDTQYF. V gene TRBV18 combines with J gene TRBJ2-5; possible D gene TRBD1, 5 bases. Germline V gene sequence: CDR1 KGHSH, CDR2 LQKENI. The V end lost 2 bases, the J end lost 8 bases, and 24 bases lay between the germline ends. This CDR3 has 17 residues.

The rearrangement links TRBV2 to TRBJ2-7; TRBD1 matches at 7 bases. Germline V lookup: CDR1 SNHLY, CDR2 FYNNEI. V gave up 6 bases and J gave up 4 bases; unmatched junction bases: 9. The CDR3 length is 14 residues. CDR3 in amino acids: CASSRGTEKYEQYF. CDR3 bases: TGTGCCAGCAGCCGTGGGACAGAAAAATACGAGCAGTACTTC. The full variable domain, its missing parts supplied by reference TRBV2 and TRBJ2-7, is EPEVTQTPSHQVTQMGQEVILRCVPISNHLYFYWYRQILGQKVEFLVSFYNNEISEKSEIFDDQFSVERPDGSNFTLKIRSTKLEDSAMYFCASSRGTEKYEQYFGPGTRLTVT.

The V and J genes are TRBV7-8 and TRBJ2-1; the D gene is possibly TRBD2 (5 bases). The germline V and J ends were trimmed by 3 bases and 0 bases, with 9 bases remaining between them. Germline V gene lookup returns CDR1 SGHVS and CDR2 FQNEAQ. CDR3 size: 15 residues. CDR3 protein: CASSLVGSSYNEQFF. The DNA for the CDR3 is TGTGCCAGCAGCTTGGTGGGGAGCTCCTACAATGAGCAGTTCTTC.

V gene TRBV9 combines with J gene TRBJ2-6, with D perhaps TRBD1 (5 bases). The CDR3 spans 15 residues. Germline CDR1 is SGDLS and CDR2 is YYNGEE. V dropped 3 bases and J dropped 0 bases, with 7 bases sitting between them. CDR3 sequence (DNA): TGTGCCAGCAGCGCGCAGGGCTCTGGGGCCAACGTCCTGACTTTC. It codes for CASSAQGSGANVLTF.

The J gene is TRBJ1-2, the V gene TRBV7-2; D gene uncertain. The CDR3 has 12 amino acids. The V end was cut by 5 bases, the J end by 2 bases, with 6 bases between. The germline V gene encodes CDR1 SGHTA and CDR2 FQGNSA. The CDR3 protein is CASSPENYGYTF. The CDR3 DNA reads TGTGCCAGCAGCCCTGAGAACTATGGCTACACCTTC.

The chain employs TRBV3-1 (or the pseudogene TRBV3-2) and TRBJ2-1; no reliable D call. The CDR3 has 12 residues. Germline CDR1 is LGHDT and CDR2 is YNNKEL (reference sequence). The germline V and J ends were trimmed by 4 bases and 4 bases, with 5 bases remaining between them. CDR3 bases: TGTGCCAGCAGCCTCAGTTACAATGAGCAGTTCTTC. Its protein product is CASSLSYNEQFF.